These T cell receptor beta chains were read from a single sample in a study of blood T cell repertoires in COVID-19. Profiled with immunoSEQ multiplex PCR; TCRdb holds only in-frame clones, not every one. The sample lists about 160,000 clones; 84% were seen once. The sequencing input was peripheral blood. All receptors derive from a middle-aged man who had recovered from COVID-19. CDR3s include the opening cysteine and the closing phenylalanine or tryptophan. D genes are given only for firm matches. Clone size is not always given. Where it is, it says once, few, many or a class for expanded clones.

>TRBJ1-2|NA|NA|TRBV4-3
CASSHRRGAEGYTF
TGCGCCAGCAGCCACCGGAGGGGCGCCGAAGGCTACACCTTC
>TRBJ2-3|NA|NA|TRBV7-9
CASSLRRLGELTDTQYF
TGTGCCAGCAGCTTACGGAGACTCGGAGAACTCACAGATACGCAGTATTTT
>TRBJ2-7|NA|few|TRBV4-2
CASSQARGQPYEQYF
TGTGCCAGCAGCCAAGCTAGGGGACAACCCTACGAGCAGTACTTC
>TRBJ2-7|TRBD1|NA|TRBV5-6
CASSPLEGTGYEQYF
TGTGCCAGCAGCCCCCTTGAAGGGACAGGCTACGAGCAGTACTTC
>TRBJ2-1|TRBD2|NA|TRBV9
CASSVAGGFYNEQFF
TGTGCCAGCAGCGTAGCGGGGGGGTTTTACAATGAGCAGTTCTTC
>TRBJ2-2|NA|NA|TRBV3-1/TRBV3-2
CASSQVQVAGELFF
TGTGCCAGCAGCCAAGTACAGGTGGCCGGGGAGCTGTTTTTT
>TRBJ2-3|TRBD2|NA|TRBV7-3
CASSSGLAGESDTQYF
TGTGCCAGCAGCTCAGGACTAGCGGGGGAGTCAGATACGCAGTATTTT
>TRBJ1-1|NA|NA|TRBV12-3/TRBV12-4
CASSSGSLAEAFF
TGTGCCAGCAGTTCTGGGAGCCTCGCTGAAGCTTTCTTT
>TRBJ1-2|TRBD1|NA|TRBV3-1/TRBV3-2
CASSHSGGRFYGYTF
TGTGCCAGCAGCCATTCAGGGGGGCGATTTTATGGCTACACCTTC
>TRBJ2-1|NA|NA|TRBV4-1
CASSQGISSYNEQFF
TGCGCCAGCAGCCAAGGCATTAGCTCCTACAATGAGCAGTTCTTC
>TRBJ1-2|NA|NA|TRBV3-1/TRBV3-2
CASSQGPSPSGGYTF
TGTGCCAGCAGCCAAGGTCCGTCCCCCTCGGGGGGCTACACCTTC
>TRBJ2-3|NA|NA|TRBV5-4
CASSLRSGGADTQYF
TGTGCCAGCAGCTTGAGATCTGGCGGAGCAGATACGCAGTATTTT
>TRBJ2-7|TRBD1|NA|TRBV28
CASSRRTGATYEQYF
TGTGCCAGCAGTCGAAGGACAGGCGCTACCTACGAGCAGTACTTC
>TRBJ2-7|TRBD1|NA|TRBV12-5
CASGLGQGAYEQYF
TGTGCTAGTGGTTTGGGACAGGGGGCCTACGAGCAGTACTTC
>TRBJ1-5|TRBD1|once|TRBV4-3
CASSQTGGSNQPQHF
TGCGCCAGCAGCCAGACAGGGGGTAGCAATCAGCCCCAGCATTTT
>TRBJ2-3|TRBD1|NA|TRBV27
CASSLDRGRTDTQYF
TGTGCCAGCAGTTTAGACAGGGGTAGGACAGATACGCAGTATTTT
>TRBJ2-3|TRBD2|NA|TRBV28
CASSLSGRVRDTQYF
TGTGCCAGCAGTCTCAGCGGGAGGGTTAGGGATACGCAGTATTTT
>TRBJ1-6|TRBD1|NA|TRBV6-1
CASSGWVEQGSSPLHF
TGTGCCAGCAGTGGCTGGGTAGAACAGGGGAGTTCACCCCTCCACTTT
>TRBJ2-7|TRBD1|NA|TRBV9
CASSEGQANYEQYF
TGTGCCAGCAGCGAGGGACAGGCTAACTACGAGCAGTACTTC
>TRBJ2-1|TRBD2|NA|TRBV5-4
CASSLGLAAYNEQFF
TGTGCCAGCAGCTTGGGTCTAGCGGCTTACAATGAGCAGTTCTTC
>TRBJ2-7|TRBD1|NA|TRBV30
CAWSLYRGSYEQYF
TGTGCCTGGAGTTTATACAGGGGTTCCTACGAGCAGTACTTC
>TRBJ2-1|TRBD2|NA|TRBV4-2
CASSQLAGGRDEQFF
TGTGCCAGCAGCCAACTAGCGGGAGGAAGGGATGAGCAGTTCTTC
>TRBJ2-1|NA|NA|TRBV10-3
CAISTGTDNEQFF
TGTGCCATCTCCACCGGGACTGACAATGAGCAGTTCTTC
>TRBJ1-6|TRBD1|few|TRBV7-8
CASSSSGTGNSPLHF
TGTGCCAGCAGCTCCTCCGGGACAGGGAACTCACCCCTCCACTTT
>TRBJ2-2|NA|NA|TRBV30
CAWRFGNTGELFF
TGTGCCTGGAGATTCGGGAACACCGGGGAGCTGTTTTTT
>TRBJ1-1|NA|NA|TRBV6-1
CASSEASSGVTEAFF
TGTGCCAGCAGTGAAGCATCGTCGGGGGTCACTGAAGCTTTCTTT
>TRBJ2-5|NA|few|TRBV7-2
CASSPRGSALMETQYF
TGTGCCAGCAGCCCGCGAGGCTCAGCGTTAATGGAGACCCAGTACTTC
>TRBJ2-3|TRBD1|NA|TRBV6-2/TRBV6-3
CASSYGTGETDTQYF
TGTGCCAGCAGTTATGGGACAGGGGAAACAGATACGCAGTATTTT
>TRBJ2-7|NA|NA|TRBV28
CATRLYEQYF
TGTGCCACCAGACTCTACGAGCAGTACTTC
>TRBJ1-2|NA|NA|TRBV28
CASSLEGYGYTF
TGTGCCAGCAGTTTAGAGGGCTATGGCTACACCTTC
>TRBJ2-3|TRBD1|NA|TRBV24-1
CATSDPGQDTQYF
TGTGCCACCAGTGATCCGGGACAGGATACGCAGTATTTT
>TRBJ1-1|NA|NA|TRBV7-2
CASSLSGMRMTEAFF
TGTGCCAGCAGCTTATCAGGGATGCGGATGACTGAAGCTTTCTTT
>TRBJ2-7|NA|NA|TRBV18
CASSRGGNSYEQYF
TGTGCCAGCTCACGAGGGGGTAATTCCTACGAGCAGTACTTC
>TRBJ1-1|TRBD1|once|TRBV28
CASSPIRQGARTFF
TGTGCCAGCAGCCCTATTAGACAGGGGGCACGAACTTTCTTT
>TRBJ1-1|NA|NA|TRBV6-5
CASSYSGGSGAEAFF
TGTGCCAGCAGTTACTCAGGAGGGTCTGGTGCTGAAGCTTTCTTT
>TRBJ1-2|NA|NA|TRBV6-5
CASGRRTEGSGYTF
TGTGCCAGCGGCAGGAGAACAGAAGGGAGTGGCTACACCTTC
>TRBJ2-7|TRBD2|NA|TRBV28
CASSLIRLAGGSEQYF
TGTGCCAGCAGTTTGATTCGACTAGCGGGAGGGAGCGAGCAGTACTTC
>TRBJ2-7|NA|NA|TRBV15
CATSRDSPYEQYF
TGTGCCACCAGCAGGGACAGTCCCTACGAGCAGTACTTC
>TRBJ1-3|TRBD1|once|TRBV30
CAWSVKRQGAYTIYF
TGTGCCTGGAGTGTAAAGCGGCAGGGGGCATACACCATATATTTT
>TRBJ2-7|TRBD1|NA|TRBV29-1
CSVLGQGAEQYF
TGCAGCGTTTTAGGACAGGGGGCCGAGCAGTACTTC
>TRBJ1-2|NA|NA|TRBV6-5
CASREHLNYGYTF
TGTGCCAGCAGAGAGCACCTTAACTATGGCTACACCTTC
>TRBJ2-1|TRBD2|NA|TRBV19
CASSSTSGNEQFF
TGTGCCAGTAGCTCGACTAGCGGAAATGAGCAGTTCTTC
>TRBJ2-1|TRBD2|NA|TRBV5-4
CASSSGLAGGPYEQFF
TGTGCCAGCAGCTCAGGGTTGGCGGGGGGGCCCTATGAGCAGTTCTTC
>TRBJ1-3|TRBD1|NA|TRBV30
CAWSTPDRDPGNTIYF
TGTGCCTGGAGTACCCCCGACAGGGACCCTGGAAACACCATATATTTT
>TRBJ2-7|TRBD2|once|TRBV10-2
CASTDSVGLAGGYEQYF
TGCGCCAGCACGGACAGCGTGGGACTAGCGGGGGGCTACGAGCAGTACTTC
>TRBJ1-2|NA|NA|TRBV12-3/TRBV12-4
CASSWGDDYTF
TGTGCCAGCAGTTGGGGGGACGACTACACCTTC
>TRBJ2-7|NA|NA|TRBV6-2/TRBV6-3
CASSLYGEQYF
TGTGCCAGCAGTTTGTACGGCGAGCAGTACTTC
>TRBJ2-7|TRBD2|NA|TRBV6-5
CASRGTSGLYEQYF
TGTGCCAGCAGGGGGACTAGCGGACTATACGAGCAGTACTTC
>TRBJ2-5|NA|NA|TRBV5-8
CASSLAMWETQYF
TGTGCCAGCAGCTTGGCTATGTGGGAGACCCAGTACTTC
>TRBJ2-5|NA|NA|TRBV7-9
CASSLLVGGKETQYF
TGTGCCAGCAGCTTATTGGTAGGCGGGAAAGAGACCCAGTACTTC